Described below is a single T cell receptor (beta chain) sequence and its context. The assay was immunoSEQ multiplex PCR, and TCRdb's table has in-frame clones only and misses some. The repertoire holds about 140,000 clones, with about 80% as singletons. Germline V lookup: CDR1 SGHRS, CDR2 YFSETQ. This CDR3 region has 14 residues. Between the trimmed V and J ends, which lost 0 bases and 6 bases, there was a span of 11 bases. The data were taken from a study of blood T cell repertoires in COVID-19. Background on the study: PBMCs, B-cell-depleted T cells, or T cells provided the cDNA or gDNA that made up the material.

This chain links TRBV5-1 with TRBJ2-3; D may be TRBD2 (6 bases). Sequenced material: peripheral blood. This receptor was taken from a woman aged 55-75 years with acute or convalescent COVID-19. This CDR3 is CASSLATGEDTQYF. In DNA, the CDR3 is TGCGCCAGCAGCTTGGCCACGGGGGAGGATACGCAGTATTTT.